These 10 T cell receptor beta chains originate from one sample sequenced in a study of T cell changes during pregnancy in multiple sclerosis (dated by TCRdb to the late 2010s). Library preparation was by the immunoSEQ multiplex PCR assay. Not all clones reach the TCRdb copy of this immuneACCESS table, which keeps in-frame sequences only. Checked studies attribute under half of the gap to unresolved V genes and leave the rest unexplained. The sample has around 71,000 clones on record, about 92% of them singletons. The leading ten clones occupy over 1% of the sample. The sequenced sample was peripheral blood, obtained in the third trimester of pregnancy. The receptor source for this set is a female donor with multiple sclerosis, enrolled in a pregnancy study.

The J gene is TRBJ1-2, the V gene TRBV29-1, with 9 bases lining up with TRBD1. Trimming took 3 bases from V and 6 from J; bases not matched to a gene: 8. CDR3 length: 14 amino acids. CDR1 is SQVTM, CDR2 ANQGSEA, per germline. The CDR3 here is CSVEAGQGRNGYTF. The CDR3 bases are TGCAGCGTTGAGGCCGGACAGGGGAGGAATGGCTACACCTTC.

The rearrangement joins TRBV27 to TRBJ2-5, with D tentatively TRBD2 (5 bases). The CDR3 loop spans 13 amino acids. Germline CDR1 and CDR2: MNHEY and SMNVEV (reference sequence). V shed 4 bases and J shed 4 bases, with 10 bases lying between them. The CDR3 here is CASSSSFPETQYF. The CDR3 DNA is TGTGCCAGCAGTTCTAGCTTTCCAGAGACCCAGTACTTC.

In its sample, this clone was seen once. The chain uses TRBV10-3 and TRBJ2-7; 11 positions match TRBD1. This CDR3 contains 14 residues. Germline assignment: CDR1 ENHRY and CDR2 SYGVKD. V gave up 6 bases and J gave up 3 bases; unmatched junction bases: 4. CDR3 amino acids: CAIRQDRGLYEQYF. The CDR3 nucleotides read TGTGCCATCAGACAGGACAGGGGGCTCTACGAGCAGTACTTC.

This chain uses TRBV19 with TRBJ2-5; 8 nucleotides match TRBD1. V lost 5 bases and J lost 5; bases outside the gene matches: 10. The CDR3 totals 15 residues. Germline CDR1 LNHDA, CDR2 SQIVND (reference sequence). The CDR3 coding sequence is TGTGCCAGTAGTCCCTGGACAGGGTCTAAGGAGACCCAGTACTTC. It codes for CASSPWTGSKETQYF.

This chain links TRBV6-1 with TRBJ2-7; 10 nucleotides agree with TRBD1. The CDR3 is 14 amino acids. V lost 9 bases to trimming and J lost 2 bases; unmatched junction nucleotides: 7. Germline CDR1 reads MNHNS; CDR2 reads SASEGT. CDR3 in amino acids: CASAPGQGPYEQYF. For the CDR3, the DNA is TGTGCCAGTGCTCCGGGACAGGGGCCCTACGAGCAGTACTTC.

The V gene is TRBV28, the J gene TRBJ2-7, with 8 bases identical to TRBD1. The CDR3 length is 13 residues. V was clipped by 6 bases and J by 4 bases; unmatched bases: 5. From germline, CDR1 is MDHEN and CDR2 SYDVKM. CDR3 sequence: CASSWTGFYEQYF. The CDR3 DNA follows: TGTGCCAGCAGCTGGACAGGGTTTTACGAGCAGTACTTC.

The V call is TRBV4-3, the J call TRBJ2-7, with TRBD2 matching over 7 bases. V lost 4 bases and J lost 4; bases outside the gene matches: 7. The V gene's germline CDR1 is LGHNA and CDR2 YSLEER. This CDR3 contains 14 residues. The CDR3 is CASSPLGGSYEQYF. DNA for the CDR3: TGCGCCAGCAGCCCTCTGGGGGGGAGTTACGAGCAGTACTTC.

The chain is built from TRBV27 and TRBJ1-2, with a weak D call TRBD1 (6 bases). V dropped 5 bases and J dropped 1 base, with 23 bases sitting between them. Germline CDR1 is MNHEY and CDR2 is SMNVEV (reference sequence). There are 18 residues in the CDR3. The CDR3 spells CASSRGTLAGGVNYGYTF. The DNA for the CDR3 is TGTGCCAGCAGTAGGGGGACACTGGCGGGTGGGGTTAACTATGGCTACACCTTC.

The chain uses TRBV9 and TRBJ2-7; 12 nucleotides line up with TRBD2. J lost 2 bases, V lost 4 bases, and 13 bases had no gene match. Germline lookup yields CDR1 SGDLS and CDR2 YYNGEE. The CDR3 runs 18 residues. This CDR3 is CASSLEIGLAGSTYEQYF. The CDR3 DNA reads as TGTGCCAGCAGCCTTGAAATAGGACTAGCGGGATCCACCTACGAGCAGTACTTC.

CDR3 sequence reads: CASSLGPGLAAPHEQYF. In nucleotides, the CDR3 is TGTGCCAGCAGCTTAGGACCCGGACTAGCGGCCCCCCACGAGCAGTACTTC. This chain joins TRBV11-2 and TRBJ2-7; TRBD2 aligns across 10 bases. The CDR3 is 17 amino acids. V trimming: 1 base; J trimming: 5 bases; junction bases outside the gene matches: 11. Germline V lookup: CDR1 SGHAT, CDR2 FQNNGV. Full variable domain (rest looked up from reference TRBV11-2 and TRBJ2-7): EAGVAQSPRYKIIEKRQSVAFWCNPISGHATLYWYQQILGQGPKLLIQFQNNGVVDDSQLPKDRFSAERLKGVDSTLKIQPAKLEDSAVYLCASSLGPGLAAPHEQYFGPGTRLTVT.